This TCR beta chain was found in a study of T cell repertoires and HLA-DP antigens. This table comes from immunoSEQ multiplex PCR, and its TCRdb copy is limited to in-frame clones, with some not included. The table records over 60,000 clones, 80% of them present only once. The CDR3 extends over 16 amino acids. Trimming took 3 bases from V and 4 from J, leaving 19 bases between them. The germline gives CDR1 SGHRS, CDR2 YFSETQ. Comment on this clone: Its antigen is not identified.

Sequenced sample: CD4+ T cells from PBMCs. The V and J genes are TRBV5-1 and TRBJ1-2; tentative D call: TRBD1 (5 bases). The sequence derives from a man aged 55 to 70 in good health and CMV-seronegative. The CDR3 spells CASSWGSHSDTYGYTF. DNA of the CDR3: TGCGCCAGCAGCTGGGGGTCCCATTCAGACACCTATGGCTACACCTTC.